A selection of T cell receptor beta chains follows, all from one sample in a study of PD-1 blockade in mismatch repair-deficient tumors. Using immunoSEQ multiplex PCR, the repertoire was profiled, and TCRdb retains in-frame clones only, with some absent. The sample shows some 100,000 clones, 65% to 85% of them seen only once. Sequencing used peripheral blood, obtained roughly eight months after starting pembrolizumab. The receptor set was obtained from an adult with mismatch repair-deficient cancer. CDR3s include the opening cysteine and the closing phenylalanine or tryptophan. D genes are given only for firm matches. Clone size, where shown, is once, few, many, or a class for clones that have expanded.

v_call	clone_size	d_call	j_call	cdr3_aa	cdr3_nt
TRBV11-1	NA	NA	TRBJ2-1	CASSLARPGLKQFF	TGTGCCAGCAGCTTAGCGCGCCCGGGACTTAAGCAGTTCTTC
TRBV5-6	NA	NA	TRBJ2-7	CASSLGSSIGEQYF	TGTGCCAGCAGCTTGGGAAGCTCGATAGGCGAGCAGTACTTC
TRBV6-6	NA	TRBD1	TRBJ1-3	CASRGQAEGNTIYF	TGTGCCAGCAGGGGACAGGCAGAAGGAAACACCATATATTTT
TRBV10-3	few	TRBD1	TRBJ1-1	CATQQGGTEAFF	TGTGCCACGCAACAGGGGGGCACTGAAGCTTTCTTT
TRBV6-6	NA	NA	TRBJ1-1	CASSYNFDREAFF	TGTGCCAGCAGTTACAATTTCGACAGAGAAGCTTTCTTT
TRBV18	NA	TRBD1	TRBJ2-7	CASSTLRTGDYEQYF	TGTGCCAGCTCCACCCTCAGGACAGGGGACTACGAGCAGTACTTC
TRBV7-2	NA	TRBD2	TRBJ2-1	CASSLIAGASSYNEQFF	TGTGCCAGCAGCTTAATAGCGGGAGCCAGCTCCTACAATGAGCAGTTCTTC
TRBV5-4	NA	TRBD1	TRBJ1-2	CASSLAGTVINYGYTF	TGTGCCAGCAGCTTGGCCGGGACAGTTATTAACTATGGCTACACCTTC
TRBV2	once	NA	TRBJ2-3	CASNWAVAQILGSTDTQYF	TGTGCCAGCAACTGGGCCGTAGCACAGATATTAGGTAGCACAGATACGCAGTATTTT
TRBV19	NA	TRBD2	TRBJ2-2	CASRLGTSGSGTGELFF	TGTGCCAGTAGACTCGGGACTAGCGGGAGTGGGACCGGGGAGCTGTTTTTT
TRBV25-1	NA	NA	TRBJ2-5	CASSQRPGLKEETQYF	TGTGCCAGCAGCCAACGTCCGGGACTGAAGGAAGAGACCCAGTACTTC
TRBV2	NA	NA	TRBJ1-3	CASALGVAGNTIYF	TGTGCCAGCGCCCTAGGAGTAGCTGGAAACACCATATATTTT
TRBV2	few	TRBD2	TRBJ2-1	CASSAGLTYNEQFF	TGTGCCAGCTCTGCGGGACTAACTTACAATGAGCAGTTCTTC
TRBV11-3	NA	TRBD2	TRBJ2-3	CASSLGEGLDTQYF	TGTGCCAGCAGCTTGGGGGAGGGCCTTGATACGCAGTATTTT
TRBV6-1	once	NA	TRBJ1-2	CASSEWGYSPDNYGYTF	TGTGCCAGCAGTGAATGGGGGTACAGTCCCGATAACTATGGCTACACCTTC
TRBV14	NA	NA	TRBJ2-1	CASSRGTLNEQFF	TGTGCCAGCAGCCGCGGGACACTGAATGAGCAGTTCTTC
TRBV29-1	NA	TRBD1	TRBJ1-1	CSVKDRRDTEAFF	TGCAGCGTTAAGGACAGGCGGGACACTGAAGCTTTCTTT
TRBV19	NA	NA	TRBJ2-1	CASSIKRSSYNEQFF	TGTGCCAGTAGTATAAAGAGGAGCTCCTACAATGAGCAGTTCTTC
TRBV7-2	NA	NA	TRBJ2-1	CASSLYGSHNYNEQFF	TGTGCCAGCAGCTTATACGGTTCTCACAACTACAATGAGCAGTTCTTC
TRBV7-2	NA	NA	TRBJ1-2	CASSLEVGQNYGYTF	TGTGCCAGCAGCTTAGAGGTGGGGCAAAACTATGGCTACACCTTC
TRBV19	NA	NA	TRBJ2-1	CASSLSLYNEQFF	TGTGCCAGTAGTCTGTCGCTATACAATGAGCAGTTCTTC
TRBV7-9	few	NA	TRBJ1-3	CASSFIGSVRVSGNTIYF	TGTGCCAGCAGCTTTATCGGGTCGGTGCGAGTCTCTGGAAACACCATATATTTT
TRBV7-8	NA	TRBD2	TRBJ2-7	CASSPSASGPYEQYF	TGTGCCAGCAGCCCAAGCGCTAGCGGACCCTACGAGCAGTACTTC
TRBV7-9	few	NA	TRBJ1-1	CASSSVTGPGTTEAFF	TGTGCCAGCAGCTCCGTTACGGGCCCCGGCACCACTGAAGCTTTCTTT
TRBV11-2	few	NA	TRBJ2-2	CASSLRNTGELFF	TGTGCCAGCAGCTTAAGGAACACCGGGGAGCTGTTTTTT
TRBV19	NA	NA	TRBJ2-1	CASSSIGRPADEQFF	TGTGCCAGTAGTAGCATAGGGAGGCCGGCCGATGAGCAGTTCTTC
TRBV21-1	NA	NA	TRBJ1-2	CASSKRDRDGYTF	TGTGCCAGCAGCAAACGGGACAGGGATGGCTACACCTTC
TRBV2	NA	NA	TRBJ2-2	CATTSGLPTGELFF	TGTGCCACCACCTCGGGACTTCCTACCGGGGAGCTGTTTTTT
TRBV6-1	NA	NA	TRBJ2-6	CASSMDSGANVLTF	TGTGCCAGCAGTATGGACTCTGGGGCCAACGTCCTGACTTTC
TRBV9	NA	TRBD2	TRBJ2-1	CASSAAGTSRDEQFF	TGTGCCAGCAGCGCCGCCGGGACTAGTCGGGATGAGCAGTTCTTC
TRBV5-1	NA	NA	TRBJ2-7	CASSYGSEQYF	TGCGCCAGCAGCTACGGCTCCGAGCAGTACTTC
TRBV7-8	NA	NA	TRBJ2-3	CASSLVAGRTDTQYF	TGTGCCAGCAGCTTAGTTGCGGGAAGGACAGATACGCAGTATTTT
TRBV2	NA	NA	TRBJ2-3	CASSGGAGRGSTDTQYF	TGTGCCAGCAGTGGGGGAGCGGGCAGGGGTAGCACAGATACGCAGTATTTT
TRBV6-1	few	NA	TRBJ1-2	CASRGGGYGYTF	TGTGCCAGCAGGGGAGGGGGCTATGGCTACACCTTC
TRBV5-5	NA	TRBD2	TRBJ2-7	CASSSQTSKYEQYF	TGTGCCAGCAGTTCTCAGACTAGCAAATACGAGCAGTACTTC
TRBV5-8	NA	NA	TRBJ2-5	CASSRGQIQETQYF	TGTGCCAGCAGCCGAGGACAGATCCAAGAGACCCAGTACTTC
TRBV5-6	NA	TRBD1	TRBJ2-5	CASSWDRGETQYF	TGTGCCAGCAGCTGGGACAGGGGAGAGACCCAGTACTTC
TRBV27	NA	TRBD1	TRBJ2-5	CASSPGTGISYF	TGTGCCAGCAGTCCCGGGACAGGGATCTCGTACTTC
TRBV6-5	few	NA	TRBJ2-7	CASKQEPSYEQYF	TGTGCCAGCAAACAGGAACCTTCCTACGAGCAGTACTTC
TRBV7-9	few	TRBD1	TRBJ2-7	CASSLLGTGGSYEQYF	TGTGCCAGCAGCTTACTAGGGACAGGGGGCAGCTACGAGCAGTACTTC
TRBV12-5	NA	TRBD1	TRBJ1-1	CASGGTVYTEAFF	TGTGCTAGTGGTGGGACAGTTTACACTGAAGCTTTCTTT
TRBV2	few	NA	TRBJ1-4	CASSVRGELFF	TGTGCCAGCAGTGTGAGGGGGGAACTGTTTTTT
TRBV2	NA	NA	TRBJ1-1	CASSEGRTEAFF	TGTGCCAGCAGTGAGGGGAGAACTGAAGCTTTCTTT
TRBV19	NA	TRBD2	TRBJ2-7	CASSIAGTSGTYEQYF	TGTGCCAGTAGTATAGCCGGGACTAGCGGAACCTACGAGCAGTACTTC
TRBV7-8	many	NA	TRBJ1-4	CASSLQGGREKLFF	TGTGCCAGCAGCCTTCAGGGAGGTCGAGAAAAACTGTTTTTT
TRBV5-4	NA	NA	TRBJ1-2	CASSLMAAYGYTF	TGTGCCAGCAGCTTGATGGCAGCCTATGGCTACACCTTC
TRBV21-1	NA	NA	TRBJ2-3	CASSKDWGVGVTDTQYF	TGTGCCAGCAGCAAAGATTGGGGAGTCGGGGTCACAGATACGCAGTATTTT
TRBV30	NA	NA	TRBJ2-1	CAWNPDTSYNEQFF	TGTGCCTGGAACCCCGACACCTCCTACAATGAGCAGTTCTTC
TRBV7-3	NA	NA	TRBJ2-3	CASSPTGRKDTQYF	TGTGCCAGCAGTCCAACAGGTCGCAAAGATACGCAGTATTTT
TRBV5-6	NA	TRBD1	TRBJ1-1	CASSLRGLRDMNTEAFF	TGTGCCAGCAGCTTGAGGGGGCTGCGAGACATGAACACTGAAGCTTTCTTT
TRBV7-6	NA	NA	TRBJ2-1	CASSSRRLESPYNEQFF	TGTGCCAGCAGCTCCCGCAGATTAGAGTCTCCCTACAATGAGCAGTTCTTC
TRBV12-5	NA	TRBD2	TRBJ2-1	CASKSGRGSYNEQFF	TGTGCTAGTAAAAGCGGGAGGGGGTCCTACAATGAGCAGTTCTTC
TRBV9	once	NA	TRBJ2-5	CASSAGGLETQYF	TGTGCCAGCAGCGCCGGCGGCCTGGAGACCCAGTACTTC
TRBV18	NA	TRBD1	TRBJ2-7	CASSPGTGTNHEQYF	TGTGCCAGCTCACCCGGGACAGGGACTAATCACGAGCAGTACTTC
TRBV15	few	NA	TRBJ1-2	CATSRGVQNYGYTF	TGTGCCACCAGCAGAGGGGTACAGAACTATGGCTACACCTTC